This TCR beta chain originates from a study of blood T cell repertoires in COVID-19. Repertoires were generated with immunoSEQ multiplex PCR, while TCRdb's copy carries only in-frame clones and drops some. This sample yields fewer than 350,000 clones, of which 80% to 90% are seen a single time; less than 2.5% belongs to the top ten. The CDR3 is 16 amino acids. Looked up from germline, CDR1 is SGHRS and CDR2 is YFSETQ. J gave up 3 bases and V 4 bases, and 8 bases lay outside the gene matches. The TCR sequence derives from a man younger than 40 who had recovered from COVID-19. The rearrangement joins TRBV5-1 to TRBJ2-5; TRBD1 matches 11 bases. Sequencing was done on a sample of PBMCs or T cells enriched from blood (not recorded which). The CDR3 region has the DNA TGCGCCAGCAGCCCAAGGACAGGGGGCCAAGAAGAGACCCAGTACTTC. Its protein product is CASSPRTGGQEETQYF.